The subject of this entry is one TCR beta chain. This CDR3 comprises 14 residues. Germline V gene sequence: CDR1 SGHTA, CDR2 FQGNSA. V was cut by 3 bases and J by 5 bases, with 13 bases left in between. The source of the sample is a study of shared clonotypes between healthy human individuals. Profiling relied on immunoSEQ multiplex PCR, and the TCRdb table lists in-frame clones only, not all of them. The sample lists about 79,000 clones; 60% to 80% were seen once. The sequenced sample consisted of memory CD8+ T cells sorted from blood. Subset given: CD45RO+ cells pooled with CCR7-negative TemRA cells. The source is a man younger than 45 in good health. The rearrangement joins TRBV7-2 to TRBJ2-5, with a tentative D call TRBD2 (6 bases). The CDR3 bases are TGTGCCAGCAGCTTTTCCGGGAGAGGTGAGACCCAGTACTTC. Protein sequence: CASSFSGRGETQYF.